This T cell receptor (beta chain) was found in a study of regulatory and conventional T cells in RAG deficiency. This table comes from immunoSEQ multiplex PCR, and its TCRdb copy is limited to in-frame clones, with some not included. Among roughly 12,000 clones listed, more than 85% were seen once. V shed 5 bases, J shed 9 bases, and the junction held 5 bases outside the gene matches. Germline values: CDR1 GTSNPN, CDR2 SVGIG (reference sequence). The CDR3 has 13 residues. Blood CD4+ CD25-low CD127-high conventional T cells supplied the genomic DNA template. Points from the study as a whole: Control T-cell subsets had markedly higher Shannon entropy and lower Simpson indices than RAG-deficient patients.

About this clone: Its antigen is unknown.

The same sample was also used in a study of regulatory T cells. That report adds: Amplification used 52 TRBV primers and 13 TRBJ primers.

Sequenced material: CD4+ effector T cells sorted from blood. The source of this sequence is a human donor in good health. The chain couples TRBV30 to TRBJ1-6; 9 bases align to TRBD1. The chain's CDR3 is CAWQQGAGSPLHF. The CDR3 DNA reads as TGTGCCTGGCAACAGGGGGCAGGTTCACCCCTCCACTTT.